Described below is a single TCR beta chain sequence and its context. This entry is derived from a study of T cell changes during pregnancy in multiple sclerosis. Germline loops: CDR1 SGHDT, CDR2 YYEEEE. V lost 4 bases to trimming and J lost 5 bases, with 18 bases between them. The CDR3 spans 15 residues. The method was immunoSEQ multiplex PCR; TCRdb's version includes in-frame clones alone and lacks a portion of them. The sample has 30,000 to 50,000 clones; around 93% are singletons. The rearrangement links TRBV5-6 to TRBJ1-1; D perhaps matches TRBD1 (6 bases). This sample comprised CD4+ T cells from peripheral blood mononuclear cells, obtained after pregnancy. The sequence derives from a female donor with multiple sclerosis, enrolled in a pregnancy study. CDR3 sequence reads: CASSLNRAWETEAFF. The CDR3 nucleotides are TGTGCCAGCAGCCTTAACAGGGCCTGGGAAACTGAAGCTTTCTTT.